This T cell receptor beta chain was sequenced in a study of shared clonotypes between healthy human individuals. Findings of the study overall: As a rule, naive subsets had a larger estimated richness than memory subsets.

The CDR3 is made up of 14 amino acids. Germline values: CDR1 MDHEN, CDR2 SYDVKM. V was trimmed by 1 base and J by 4 bases, leaving 9 bases between them. Donors were healthy HIV-negative adults without recent acute infections or vaccinations. A CD45RA+ naive subset and a CD45RA-negative memory subset were split from CD4+ cells. A remark on this clone: What it recognizes is unknown.

Sequenced by immunoSEQ multiplex PCR; TCRdb stores in-frame clones only, minus some. The table shows approximately 620,000 clones, with roughly 97% occurring only once. The clonotype originates from a woman aged 30 to 39 in good health. This rearrangement joins TRBV28 to TRBJ2-3; D might be TRBD1 (5 bases). The sequenced sample was naive CD4+ T cells sorted from blood. As to subset: CD45RA+ positively selected. CDR3 in amino acids: CASSLSQGPDTQYF. CDR3 bases: TGTGCCAGCAGTTTATCCCAGGGCCCAGATACGCAGTATTTT.